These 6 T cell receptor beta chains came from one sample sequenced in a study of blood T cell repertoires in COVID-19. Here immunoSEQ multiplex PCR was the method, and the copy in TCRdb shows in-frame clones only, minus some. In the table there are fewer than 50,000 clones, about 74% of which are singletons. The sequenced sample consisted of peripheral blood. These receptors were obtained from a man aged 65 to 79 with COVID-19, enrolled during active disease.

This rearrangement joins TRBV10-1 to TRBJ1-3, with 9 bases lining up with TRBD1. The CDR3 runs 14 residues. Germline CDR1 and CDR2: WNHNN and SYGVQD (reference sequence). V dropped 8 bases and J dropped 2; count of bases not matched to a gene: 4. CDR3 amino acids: CASSGTGTGNTIYF. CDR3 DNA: TGCGCCAGCTCCGGGACAGGGACTGGAAACACCATATATTTT.

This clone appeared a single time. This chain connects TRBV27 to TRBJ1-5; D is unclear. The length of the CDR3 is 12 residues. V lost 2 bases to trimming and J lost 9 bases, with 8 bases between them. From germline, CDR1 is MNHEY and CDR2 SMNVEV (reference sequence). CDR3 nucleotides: TGTGCCAGCAGTTTACCTTTCGGGCCCCAGCATTTT. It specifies CASSLPFGPQHF.

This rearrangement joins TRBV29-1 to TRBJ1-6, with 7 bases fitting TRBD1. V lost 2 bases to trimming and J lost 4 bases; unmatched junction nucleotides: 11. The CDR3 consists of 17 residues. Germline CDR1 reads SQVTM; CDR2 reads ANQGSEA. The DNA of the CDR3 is TGCAGCGTTGAACGGGGGACAGTCCCGATATATAATTCACCCCTCCACTTT. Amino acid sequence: CSVERGTVPIYNSPLHF. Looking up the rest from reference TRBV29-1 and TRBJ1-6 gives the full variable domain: SAVISQKPSRDICQRGTSLTIQCQVDSQVTMMFWYRQQPGQSLTLIATANQGSEATYESGFVIDKFPISRPNLTFSTLTVSNMSPEDSSIYLCSVERGTVPIYNSPLHFGNGTRLTVT.

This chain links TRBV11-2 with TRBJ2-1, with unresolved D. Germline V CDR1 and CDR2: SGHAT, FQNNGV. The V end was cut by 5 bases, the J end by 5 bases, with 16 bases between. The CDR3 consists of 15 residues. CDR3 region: CASSPRRRPNNEQFF. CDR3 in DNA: TGTGCCAGCAGCCCGCGCCGGCGGCCCAACAATGAGCAGTTCTTC.

The DNA of the CDR3 is TGTGCCAGCAGCTTACAGGCACGGGGGGAAAACATTCAGTACTTC. It specifies CASSLQARGENIQYF. The chain joins TRBV5-8 to TRBJ2-4; TRBD2 matches 7 bases. The CDR3 contains 15 residues. Germline assignment: CDR1 SGHTS and CDR2 YDEGEE. V dropped 2 bases and J dropped 5; count of bases not matched to a gene: 7.

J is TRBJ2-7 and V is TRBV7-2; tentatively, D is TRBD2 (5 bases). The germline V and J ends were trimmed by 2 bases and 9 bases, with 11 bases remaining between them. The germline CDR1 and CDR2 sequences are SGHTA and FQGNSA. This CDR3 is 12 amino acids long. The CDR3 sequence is CASSLTREGQYF. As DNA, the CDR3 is TGTGCCAGCAGCTTAACTAGAGAAGGGCAGTACTTC.